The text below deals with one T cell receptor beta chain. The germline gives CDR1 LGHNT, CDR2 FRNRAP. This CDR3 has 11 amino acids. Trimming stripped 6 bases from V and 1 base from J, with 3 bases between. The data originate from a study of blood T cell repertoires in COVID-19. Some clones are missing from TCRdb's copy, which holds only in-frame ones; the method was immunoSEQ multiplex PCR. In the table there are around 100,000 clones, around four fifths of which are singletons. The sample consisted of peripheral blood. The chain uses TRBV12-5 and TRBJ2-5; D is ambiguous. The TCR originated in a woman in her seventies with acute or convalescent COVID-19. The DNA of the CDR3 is TGTGCTAGTGGCCTCCAAGAGACCCAGTACTTC. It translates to CASGLQETQYF.